The 8 T cell receptor beta chains listed next were all sequenced from one sample in a study of neoadjuvant anti-PD-1 for oral cavity cancer. Time point reported: after neoadjuvant nivolumab, at surgical resection. Clones were sequenced by immunoSEQ multiplex PCR, and TCRdb holds only the in-frame ones, with some missing. Seen here are roughly 10,000 clones, roughly 70% observed once, and the top ten hold roughly 4.2%. Specimen: PBMCs, collected after nivolumab (anti-PD-1) treatment. The origin of the receptors is a person between 40 and 85 years old with oral cavity squamous cell carcinoma.

The rearrangement joins TRBV28 to TRBJ2-6; TRBD2 is a possible D gene (6 bases). Between the trimmed V and J ends, which lost 3 bases and 4 bases, there was a span of 10 bases. The CDR3 is made up of 15 amino acids. Germline loops: CDR1 MDHEN, CDR2 SYDVKM. The CDR3 reads CASSLGGGGANVLTF. The CDR3 DNA is TGTGCCAGCAGTTTGGGGGGAGGCGGGGCCAACGTCCTGACTTTC. Variable domain in full (rest from reference TRBV28 and TRBJ2-6): DVKVTQSSRYLVKRTGEKVFLECVQDMDHENMFWYRQDPGLGLRLIYFSYDVKMKEKGDIPEGYSVSREKKERFSLILESASTNQTSMYLCASSLGGGGANVLTFGAGSRLTVL.

The J gene is TRBJ1-1, the V gene TRBV25-1; no clear D. Germline lookup yields CDR1 MGHDK and CDR2 SYGVNS. The CDR3 is 13 residues long. V lost 7 bases, J lost 0 bases, and 9 bases lay in between. The chain's CDR3 is CASTPTVNTEAFF. CDR3 DNA sequence: TGTGCCAGCACCCCAACAGTGAACACTGAAGCTTTCTTT.

The chain has TRBV6-5 and TRBJ2-1; 8 nucleotides agree with TRBD2. CDR3 size: 15 residues. V shed 6 bases, J shed 12 bases, and the junction held 16 bases outside the gene matches. Germline assignment: CDR1 MNHEY and CDR2 SVGAGI. This CDR3 reads CASRGSGRANLGQFF. DNA of the CDR3: TGTGCCAGCAGGGGGTCCGGGAGGGCCAATCTGGGGCAGTTCTTC.

This clone has only a few counts. The rearrangement uses TRBV5-1 and TRBJ1-2; 7 bases align to TRBD1. The CDR3 length is 15 residues. V trimming: 4 bases; J trimming: 2 bases; junction bases outside the gene matches: 8. Germline assignment: CDR1 SGHRS and CDR2 YFSETQ. DNA for the CDR3: TGCGCCAGCAGCATAGGGACAGTAGCAAACTATGGCTACACCTTC. Encoded protein: CASSIGTVANYGYTF.

This clone was seen a single time. This chain joins TRBV28 and TRBJ1-5, with 8 positions matching TRBD1. This CDR3 contains 14 residues. From germline, CDR1 is MDHEN and CDR2 SYDVKM. Losses at the gene ends were 6 bases for V and 4 bases for J; bases not matched to a gene: 5. CDR3 bases: TGTGCCAGCAGGCTGACAGGGGTTAATCAGCCCCAGCATTTT. Protein sequence: CASRLTGVNQPQHF. The variable domain in full, with the rest retrieved from reference TRBV28 and TRBJ1-5, is DVKVTQSSRYLVKRTGEKVFLECVQDMDHENMFWYRQDPGLGLRLIYFSYDVKMKEKGDIPEGYSVSREKKERFSLILESASTNQTSMYLCASRLTGVNQPQHFGDGTRLSIL.

The rearrangement links TRBV29-1 to TRBJ2-5; no clear D. TRBJ2-7 explains the end of the DNA better; the J call may be wrong. CDR3 size: 12 residues. In germline, CDR1 is SQVTM, CDR2 ANQGSEA. DNA of the CDR3: TGCAGCGTTGAAGAAGGAGCCTACGAGCAGTACTTC. Its protein product is CSVEEGAYEQYF.

This clone was seen only a few times. This sequence joins TRBV5-6 and TRBJ1-2; perhaps TRBD1 as D (6 bases). The CDR3 length is 14 residues. Germline-derived CDR1 and CDR2 are SGHDT and YYEEEE. Trimming removed 2 bases at V and 0 bases at J, with 8 bases between. Here the CDR3 reads CASSFRQANYGYTF. DNA of the CDR3: TGTGCCAGCAGCTTTCGACAGGCTAACTATGGCTACACCTTC.

V usage is TRBV5-1 and J usage is TRBJ2-7, with D possibly being TRBD1 or TRBD2 (6 bases each). Per the germline V gene, CDR1 is SGHRS and CDR2 is YFSETQ. The CDR3 contains 15 residues. Trimming pared 4 bases from V and 5 bases from J, leaving 19 bases between. The CDR3 sequence: CASSLGGTQLNEQYF. CDR3 in DNA: TGCGCCAGCAGCCTGGGCGGGACACAACTAAACGAGCAGTACTTC.